What follows are 23 T cell receptor beta chains derived from one specimen sequenced in a study of PD-L1 blockade in urothelial cancer. Only in-frame clones appear in the TCRdb table, and some are missing; sequencing was by immunoSEQ multiplex PCR. The sample has roughly 25,000 clones, roughly 84% seen once. Sequencing was performed on PBMCs, taken around atezolizumab (anti-PD-L1) treatment. The receptors derive from a man in his 70s with urothelial cancer.

V is TRBV18 and J is TRBJ2-7; the D gene is possibly TRBD2 (5 bases). The V end was cut by 3 bases, the J end by 1 base, with 10 bases between. The length of the CDR3 is 14 residues. CDR1 and CDR2 from the germline V gene are KGHSH and LQKENI. For the CDR3, the DNA is TGTGCCAGCTCACCTTTCGGAGGTTCCTACGAGCAGTACTTC. This encodes CASSPFGGSYEQYF.

This rearrangement joins TRBV7-8 to TRBJ2-1; tentatively, D is TRBD1 (7 bases). The CDR3 is 20 residues long. Germline V lookup: CDR1 SGHVS, CDR2 FQNEAQ. V was trimmed by 5 bases and J by 4 bases, leaving 30 bases between them. For the CDR3, the DNA is TGTGCCAGCAGCGGCTCCCCGGGGACAGTCCTCTCTAGCGATTACAATGAGCAGTTCTTC. Amino acids: CASSGSPGTVLSSDYNEQFF.

This chain links TRBV5-6 with TRBJ1-1; D is uncertain. Trimming removed 2 bases from V and 3 bases from J, with 11 bases in between. CDR1 SGHDT and CDR2 YYEEEE come from the germline V gene. The CDR3 sequence is 14 residues long. The CDR3 DNA reads TGTGCCAGCAGCTTCGGCGACACCGACACTGAAGCTTTCTTT. This codes for CASSFGDTDTEAFF.

This clone was picked up a small number of times. The chain combines TRBV28 with TRBJ1-1; D possibly corresponds to TRBD1 (6 bases). With 5 bases removed from V and 0 bases from J, the gap between germline ends came to 10 bases. This CDR3 contains 14 residues. Germline V CDR1 and CDR2: MDHEN, SYDVKM. The CDR3 bases are TGTGCCAGCAGTCCAGGGGCTCTGAACACTGAAGCTTTCTTT. This sequence encodes CASSPGALNTEAFF.

The chain recombines TRBV7-9 with TRBJ1-5, with D possibly TRBD1 on 5 matching bases. This CDR3 has 14 amino acids. The ends were cut back, 5 bases at V and 0 bases at J, with 8 bases in the middle. The germline V gene encodes CDR1 SEHNR and CDR2 FQNEAQ (reference sequence). The CDR3 DNA follows: TGTGCCAGCAGCAAACAGGATAGCAATCAGCCCCAGCATTTT. It encodes CASSKQDSNQPQHF.

This clone has a single count. The V and J genes are TRBV2 and TRBJ1-4, with D perhaps matching TRBD1 (5 bases). V shed 5 bases and J shed 8 bases, with 6 bases lying between them. The V gene's germline CDR1 is SNHLY and CDR2 FYNNEI. The CDR3 loop spans 11 amino acids. The CDR3 loop is CASSYREKLFF. The CDR3 coding sequence is TGTGCCAGCAGTTACAGGGAAAAACTGTTTTTT.

This chain links TRBV2 with TRBJ1-1; D is undetermined. Trimming shortened V by 5 bases and J by 1 base, and 8 bases separated the two germline ends. This CDR3 spans 13 amino acids. Germline V lookup: CDR1 SNHLY, CDR2 FYNNEI. The CDR3, as DNA: TGTGCCAGCAGTTTGACACCGAACACTGAAGCTTTCTTT. The encoded protein is CASSLTPNTEAFF.

This rearrangement joins TRBV5-4 to TRBJ2-1, with 9 bases lining up with TRBD1. The CDR3 has 15 amino acids. Germline CDR1 reads SGHNT; CDR2 reads YYREEE (reference sequence). V lost 5 bases to trimming and J lost 0 bases; unmatched junction nucleotides: 3. This chain's CDR3 is CASRPDRGSYNEQFF. The CDR3 DNA follows: TGTGCCAGCAGACCGGACAGGGGCTCCTACAATGAGCAGTTCTTC.

This chain links TRBV5-4 with TRBJ2-2; TRBD2 matches 8 bases. The CDR3 is 14 amino acids. Trimming at V came to 4 bases and at J to 3 bases, leaving 2 bases not matched to a gene. Germline V lookup: CDR1 SGHNT, CDR2 YYREEE (reference sequence). CDR3 DNA sequence: TGTGCCAGCAGCCCGGGACTAGACACCGGGGAGCTGTTTTTT. Amino acids: CASSPGLDTGELFF.

The chain employs TRBV4-1 and TRBJ1-1, with D perhaps TRBD1 (5 bases). V lost 4 bases to trimming and J lost 1 base, with 16 bases between them. Germline-derived CDR1 and CDR2 are MGHRA and YSYEKL. This CDR3 spans 16 amino acids. CDR3 coding DNA: TGCGCCAGCAGCCCTCGGGGAGGGACTAGGAACACTGAAGCTTTCTTT. Amino acid sequence: CASSPRGGTRNTEAFF.

The chain joins TRBV7-8 to TRBJ2-3; TRBD2 matches at 10 bases. The CDR3 length is 15 residues. Trimming at V came to 5 bases and at J to 7 bases, leaving 9 bases not matched to a gene. Germline CDR1 is SGHVS and CDR2 is FQNEAQ. The CDR3: CASSEAGGPSNTQYF. The CDR3 nucleotides are TGTGCCAGCAGCGAAGCGGGAGGGCCCTCGAATACGCAGTATTTT. Drawing the rest from reference TRBV7-8 and TRBJ2-3, the complete variable domain is GAGVSQSPRYKVAKRGQDVALRCDPISGHVSLFWYQQALGQGPEFLTYFQNEAQLDKSGLPSDRFFAERPEGSVSTLKIQRTQQEDSAVYLCASSEAGGPSNTQYFGPGTRLTVL.

J is TRBJ2-3 and V is TRBV11-3; 7 bases fit TRBD2. The V gene end was trimmed by 5 bases and the J gene end by 0 bases; junction bases not matched to a gene: 5. This CDR3 has 15 residues. CDR1 is SGHNT and CDR2 is YENEEA in the germline V gene. CDR3 coding DNA: TGTGCCAGCAGCCGAAGAGCGGGGAGCACAGATACGCAGTATTTT. Protein product: CASSRRAGSTDTQYF.

V usage is TRBV19 and J usage is TRBJ2-3, with 10 bases fitting TRBD2. With V trimmed by 5 bases and J by 3 bases, 8 bases remained unmatched. The CDR3 runs to 16 residues. Germline V gene lookup returns CDR1 LNHDA and CDR2 SQIVND (reference sequence). CDR3 in amino acids: CASSLSSGSLTDTQYF. The CDR3 coding sequence is TGTGCCAGTAGTCTCTCTAGCGGGAGTTTGACAGATACGCAGTATTTT.

This chain joins TRBV5-1 and TRBJ2-2; 8 bases map to TRBD2. V shed 0 bases and J 1 base; nucleotides not matched to a gene: 8. The CDR3 contains 18 residues. Germline lookup yields CDR1 SGHRS and CDR2 YFSETQ. The CDR3 sequence: CASSLEGWGLENTGELFF. As DNA, the CDR3 is TGCGCCAGCAGCTTGGAGGGATGGGGACTAGAGAACACCGGGGAGCTGTTTTTT.

The chain links TRBV5-4 to TRBJ1-4, with a tentative D call TRBD1 (5 bases). Trimming removed 5 bases from V and 4 bases from J, with 9 bases in between. The CDR3 runs to 13 residues. Germline V gene sequence: CDR1 SGHNT, CDR2 YYREEE (reference sequence). Written as DNA, the CDR3 is TGTGCCAGCAGTCTAGACAGTAATGAAAAACTGTTTTTT. This codes for CASSLDSNEKLFF. Drawing the rest from reference TRBV5-4 and TRBJ1-4, the complete variable domain is ETGVTQSPTHLIKTRGQQVTLRCSSQSGHNTVSWYQQALGQGPQFIFQYYREEENGRGNFPPRFSGLQFPNYSSELNVNALELDDSALYLCASSLDSNEKLFFGSGTQLSVL.

The chain uses TRBV5-1 and TRBJ2-1; TRBD2 matches 9 bases. Germline lookup yields CDR1 SGHRS and CDR2 YFSETQ. The CDR3 spans 15 residues. After removal of 0 bases from V and 4 bases from J, the junction contained 2 bases not matched to a gene. CDR3 in amino acids: CASSLETSGYNEQFF. DNA for the CDR3: TGCGCCAGCAGCTTGGAGACTAGCGGATACAATGAGCAGTTCTTC.

V is TRBV2 and J is TRBJ1-5; no firm D call. There are 14 residues in the CDR3. Trimming pared 8 bases from V and 2 bases from J, leaving 13 bases between. From germline, CDR1 is SNHLY and CDR2 FYNNEI. For the CDR3, the DNA is TGTGCCAGCCACGGCGACCGGGGCAATCAGCCCCAGCATTTT. Residues: CASHGDRGNQPQHF.

The chain carries TRBV28 and TRBJ1-4, with TRBD1 identical over 8 bases. The V segment lost 5 bases and the J segment 0 bases; nucleotides outside the gene matches: 5. The CDR3 contains 16 residues. Per the germline V gene, CDR1 is MDHEN and CDR2 is SYDVKM. The CDR3 region is CASSPGTGATNEKLFF. The DNA of the CDR3 is TGTGCCAGCAGTCCTGGGACAGGTGCAACTAATGAAAAACTGTTTTTT. Variable domain in full (rest from reference TRBV28 and TRBJ1-4): DVKVTQSSRYLVKRTGEKVFLECVQDMDHENMFWYRQDPGLGLRLIYFSYDVKMKEKGDIPEGYSVSREKKERFSLILESASTNQTSMYLCASSPGTGATNEKLFFGSGTQLSVL.

V usage is TRBV30 and J usage is TRBJ1-2; D call uncertain. V lost 2 bases to trimming and J lost 2 bases, with 3 bases between them. The CDR3 spans 11 residues. The germline V gene has CDR1 GTSNPN and CDR2 SVGIG (reference sequence). The CDR3 bases are TGTGCCTGGAGTCGGAACTATGGCTACACCTTC. It is translated as CAWSRNYGYTF.

The gene calls are TRBV6-4 and TRBJ2-3; D perhaps matches TRBD2 (6 bases). V was cut by 6 bases and J by 3 bases, with 16 bases left in between. This CDR3 has 15 residues. Germline V lookup: CDR1 MRHNA, CDR2 SNTAGT. CDR3 nucleotides: TGTGCCAGCAGCGGGACTCGGACCGAAACAGATACGCAGTATTTT. Protein: CASSGTRTETDTQYF.

This chain joins TRBV5-1 and TRBJ2-3; 12 bases match TRBD2. The CDR3 is 16 residues long. Germline CDR1 is SGHRS and CDR2 is YFSETQ. The V gene end was trimmed by 4 bases and the J gene end by 6 bases; junction bases not matched to a gene: 9. The CDR3 sequence is CASSPGLAGLGDTQYF. The CDR3 bases are TGCGCCAGCAGCCCCGGACTAGCGGGGCTTGGGGATACGCAGTATTTT. Complete variable domain (other parts from reference TRBV5-1 and TRBJ2-3): KAGVTQTPRYLIKTRGQQVTLSCSPISGHRSVSWYQQTPGQGLQFLFEYFSETQRNKGNFPGRFSGRQFSNSRSEMNVSTLELGDSALYLCASSPGLAGLGDTQYFGPGTRLTVL.

This chain connects TRBV9 to TRBJ1-4; D not certain. V dropped 4 bases and J dropped 3 bases, with 10 bases sitting between them. There are 14 residues in the CDR3. Germline V gives CDR1 SGDLS, CDR2 YYNGEE. CDR3 in DNA: TGTGCCAGCAGCCCTACAGCCGCTAATGAAAAACTGTTTTTT. This encodes CASSPTAANEKLFF.

This clone was found once. V usage is TRBV28 and J usage is TRBJ2-2; the match to TRBD1 covers 12 bases. The CDR3 is 19 amino acids. Per germline, CDR1 MDHEN and CDR2 SYDVKM. After removal of 6 bases from V and 7 bases from J, the junction contained 18 bases not matched to a gene. The CDR3 region is CASRTFGPGQGAFGGELFF. The CDR3 region has the DNA TGTGCCAGCAGGACCTTCGGACCGGGACAGGGGGCCTTCGGCGGGGAGCTGTTTTTT. Full variable domain (missing parts from reference TRBV28 and TRBJ2-2): DVKVTQSSRYLVKRTGEKVFLECVQDMDHENMFWYRQDPGLGLRLIYFSYDVKMKEKGDIPEGYSVSREKKERFSLILESASTNQTSMYLCASRTFGPGQGAFGGELFFGEGSRLTVL.